This T cell receptor beta chain comes out of a study of T cell responses to AZD1222 COVID-19 vaccine. Regarding the study as a whole: Repertoires were collected only later (after the peak T cell response had occurred). Only a handful of AZD1222 recipients were seropositive at baseline. Distributed over spike, vaccine-associated CD4 TCRs predominated at 160-218 and 743-854.

The method was immunoSEQ multiplex PCR; TCRdb's version includes in-frame clones alone and lacks a portion of them. This repertoire shows some 200,000 clones, about 94% found once; its top ten account for 1%. Second-dose groups at about 4 or about 12 weeks were pooled. CDR1 is MDHEN, CDR2 SYDVKM, per germline. The germline V and J ends were trimmed by 6 bases and 6 bases, with 20 bases remaining between them. The CDR3 is 15 amino acids. On this clone itself: Its antigen remains unidentified.

The specimen was peripheral blood, collected 28 days after the second AZD1222 dose. This sequence originates from an adult who received the AZD1222 COVID-19 vaccine. The rearrangement joins TRBV28 to TRBJ1-2; D is perhaps TRBD1 (5 bases). CDR3: CASSPPGNLGNGYTF. CDR3 DNA sequence: TGTGCCAGCAGCCCCCCAGGGAATTTGGGAAATGGCTACACCTTC.